The T cell receptor (beta chain) described here comes from a study of blood T cell repertoires in COVID-19. Study as a whole: T cells, B-cell-depleted T cells, or PBMCs provided the cDNA or gDNA that served as material.

Germline V lookup: CDR1 KGHSH, CDR2 LQKENI. The CDR3 loop spans 14 amino acids. V was trimmed by 2 bases and J by 5 bases, leaving 11 bases between them. As originally analysed: The authors estimated nucleated cell counts from reference gene primer amplification. Produced via immunoSEQ multiplex PCR; TCRdb's table is partial and in-frame only. From that table come the V and J calls and clone size; the DNA was used to work out D and trimming. Altogether more than 300,000 clones are present, about 82% being singletons, with the ten largest covering under 2%. The rearrangement links TRBV18 to TRBJ2-3; perhaps TRBD2 as D (5 bases). This TCR derives from a woman aged 50 to 60 with acute or convalescent COVID-19. The source material was peripheral blood. Here the CDR3 DNA reads TGTGCCAGCTCACCAAATTTAGAGGGAGATACGCAGTATTTT. This gives the protein CASSPNLEGDTQYF.